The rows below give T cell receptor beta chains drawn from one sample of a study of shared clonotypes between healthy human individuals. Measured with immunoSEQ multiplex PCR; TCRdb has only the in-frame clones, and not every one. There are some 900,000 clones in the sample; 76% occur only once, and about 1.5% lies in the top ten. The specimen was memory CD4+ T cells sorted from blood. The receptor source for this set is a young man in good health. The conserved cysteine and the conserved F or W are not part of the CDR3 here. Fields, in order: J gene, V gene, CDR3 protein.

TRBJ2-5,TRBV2,ASTRLHQETQY
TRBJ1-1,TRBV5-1,ASSLGDPGLPNTEAF
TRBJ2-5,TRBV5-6,ASSFRLAGKTHQETQY
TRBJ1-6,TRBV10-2,ASGRGERNSPLH
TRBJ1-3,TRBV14,ASSQGDRVSSGNTIY
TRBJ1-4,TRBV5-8,ASSPRTGPNEKLF
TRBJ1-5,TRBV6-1,ASSNLVGLNQPQH
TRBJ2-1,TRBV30,AWSNLAGYNEQF
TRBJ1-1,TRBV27,ASSSRTGSSEAF
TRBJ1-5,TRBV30,AWSVRAAFNQPQH
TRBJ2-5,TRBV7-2,ASSPGTAGETQY
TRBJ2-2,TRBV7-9,ASSPSGNSYYTGELF